One and the same sample provided the 18 T cell receptor beta chains below, sequenced in a study of T cell clonality in common variable immunodeficiency. Profiled with immunoSEQ multiplex PCR; TCRdb holds only in-frame clones, not every one. The sample presents tens of thousands of clones, none singletons. Sequences were obtained from peripheral blood mononuclear cells. These receptors all come from a person aged 18 to 69 in good health.

Only a few counts were recorded for this clone. The read terminates 3 residues ahead of where the CDR3 ends, so the germline J gene completes it. The rearrangement joins TRBV18 to TRBJ1-2, with D uncertain. The V and J ends lost 3 bases and 3 bases respectively, with 11 bases between them. CDR3 length: 14 residues. CDR1 and CDR2 (germline): KGHSH, LQKENI. CDR3 DNA (partial): TGTGCCAGCTCACCGCAACGGTATGACTATGGC. Its protein is CASSPQRYDYG. The whole CDR3 is CASSPQRYDYGYTF.

This clone was found many times. The read terminates 3 residues before the CDR3 end, so the remaining end is supplied by the germline J gene. This sequence joins TRBV6-2 or TRBV6-3 and TRBJ2-2, with 12 positions matching TRBD2. Germline V lookup: CDR1 MNHEY, CDR2 SVGEGT. J lost 7 bases, V lost 7 bases, and 7 bases had no gene match. This CDR3 has 15 amino acids. CDR3 DNA (partial): TGTGCCAGCACCTGGACTAGCGGGGAGTACGGGGAG. It is translated as CASTWTSGEYGE. The CDR3 reads in full as CASTWTSGEYGELFF.

The sample holds a few counts of this clone. The read terminates 3 residues ahead of where the CDR3 ends, so the germline J gene completes it. The rearrangement joins TRBV19 to TRBJ1-1; 9 bases match TRBD1. This CDR3 contains 13 residues. From germline, CDR1 is LNHDA and CDR2 SQIVND (reference sequence). With 4 bases clipped from V and 5 bases from J, the junction kept 2 bases outside the gene matches. The CDR3 here is CASSTGTGTEAFF. The CDR3 DNA, read in part, is TGTGCCAGTAGTACCGGGACAGGGACTGAA.

This clone was seen ten or more times. The DNA ends 3 residues before the CDR3 does, and the rest of the CDR3 is filled in from the germline J gene. The rearrangement uses TRBV29-1 and TRBJ2-3, with unresolved D. From germline, CDR1 is SQVTM and CDR2 ANQGSEA. CDR3 length: 15 residues. The V end was cut by 3 bases, the J end by 2 bases, with 15 bases between. The CDR3 bases that were read are TGCAGCGTTGATATTAGGGCAGAGATCACAGATACG. Its protein is CSVDIRAEITDT. The entire CDR3 protein reads CSVDIRAEITDTQYF.

This clone was observed many times. Read coverage stops 3 residues before the CDR3 terminus; the germline J gene supplies the remainder. The rearrangement uses TRBV20-1 and TRBJ2-1, with 10 bases lining up with TRBD1. J lost 7 bases, V lost 0 bases, and 6 bases had no gene match. The CDR3 extends over 15 amino acids. From germline, CDR1 is DFQATT and CDR2 SNEGSKA (reference sequence). This CDR3 is CSARDRDRGVNEQFF. The CDR3 DNA, read in part, is TGCAGTGCTAGAGACCGGGACAGGGGTGTGAATGAG.

In its sample, this clone was seen many times. The CDR3 end lies 3 residues beyond the end of the read and is filled in from the germline J gene. V and J are TRBV5-5 and TRBJ2-5, with D unclear. There are 14 residues in the CDR3. Germline CDR1 is SGHKS and CDR2 is YYEKEE (reference sequence). V was trimmed by 4 bases and J by 1 base, leaving 11 bases between them. The CDR3 sequence is CASSLERAQETQYF. The covered CDR3 bases are TGTGCCAGCAGCCTGGAAAGGGCCCAAGAGACC.

This clone appeared many times. The read comes to an end 3 residues before the CDR3 does, leaving the germline J gene to fill in the end. The gene calls are TRBV7-2 and TRBJ2-2, with D possibly being TRBD2 (6 bases). Germline V gives CDR1 SGHTA, CDR2 FQGNSA. CDR3 length equals 15 residues. V was pared by 0 bases and J by 4 bases, with 9 bases between. The CDR3 loop is CASSLASGGTGELFF. Incomplete CDR3 DNA: TGTGCCAGCAGCTTAGCGTCCGGGGGCACCGGGGAG. Combining the CDR3 with reference TRBV7-2 and TRBJ2-2 gives the whole variable domain GAGVSQSPSNKVTEKGKDVELRCDPISGHTALYWYRQSLGQGLEFLIYFQGNSAPDKSGLPSDRFSAERTGGSVSTLTIQRTQQEDSAVYLCASSLASGGTGELFFGEGSRLTVL.

On this clone itself: Read data end 3 residues before the CDR3 end; the end is taken from the germline J gene. V usage is TRBV11-3 and J usage is TRBJ1-2, with 9 bases identical to TRBD1. The CDR3 is made up of 15 amino acids. Germline values: CDR1 SGHNT, CDR2 YENEEA. This chain's CDR3 is CASSLLPGQGYDYTF. The CDR3 bases that were read are TGTGCCAGCAGCTTATTACCGGGACAGGGATACGAC.

This clone was observed at least ten times. The chain's CDR3 is CASSLGQGGNEQFF. Incomplete CDR3 DNA: TGCGCCAGCAGCTTAGGACAGGGGGGGAATGAG. The chain is built from TRBV5-1 and TRBJ2-1; 10 nucleotides line up with TRBD1. Read sequence stops 3 residues before the CDR3 end, and the germline J gene provides the missing end. The germline V gene encodes CDR1 SGHRS and CDR2 YFSETQ. CDR3 length: 14 amino acids. Trimming removed 2 bases from V and 7 bases from J; junction bases left unmatched: 3.

This clone was counted ten times or more. The CDR3 is cut off 3 residues early in the read; its end comes from the germline J gene. The chain recombines TRBV20-1 with TRBJ2-7; 7 nucleotides agree with TRBD1. Germline-derived CDR1 and CDR2 are DFQATT and SNEGSKA (reference sequence). This CDR3 is 13 amino acids long. V shed 5 bases, J shed 5 bases, and the junction held 9 bases outside the gene matches. The CDR3 protein is CSAPRQGMDEQYF. The DNA read from the CDR3 is TGCAGTGCTCCGAGACAGGGAATGGACGAG.

This clone was counted ten times or more. The DNA ends 3 residues before the CDR3 does, and the rest of the CDR3 is filled in from the germline J gene. The rearrangement uses TRBV7-7 and TRBJ2-7, with 8 bases that match TRBD1. Per germline, CDR1 SSHAT and CDR2 FNYEAQ (reference sequence). This CDR3 is 13 amino acids long. J was trimmed by 6 bases and V by 4 bases; bases with no gene match: 5. The part of the CDR3 DNA that was read is TGTGCCAGCAGCTATGGACAGGGAGGCGAG. Translating gives CASSYGQGGE. The full CDR3 reads CASSYGQGGEQYF.

This clone was counted at least ten times. The read ends 3 residues before the CDR3 terminus; that terminus is restored from the germline J gene. The chain carries TRBV5-1 and TRBJ2-3, with 9 bases identical to TRBD2. Looked up from germline, CDR1 is SGHRS and CDR2 is YFSETQ. J lost 2 bases, V lost 4 bases, and 11 bases had no gene match. The CDR3 is 17 amino acids. The CDR3 protein is CASSLGAGGPDTDTQYF. CDR3 DNA, as far as it was read: TGCGCCAGCAGCCTTGGGGCGGGGGGGCCGGACACAGATACG.

There are many counts of this clone. With the read ending 3 residues before the CDR3 end, the germline J gene is used to fill in that end. The chain recombines TRBV13 with TRBJ1-1, with D possibly TRBD1 on 6 matching bases. The CDR3 totals 13 residues. The V gene's germline CDR1 is PRHDT and CDR2 FYEKMQ (reference sequence). The CDR3 sequence: CASSLGRQVAAFF. Incomplete CDR3 DNA: TGTGCCAGCAGCTTAGGACGACAGGTGGCA.

This clone was counted a few times. One end of the junction is discordant with germline, which a read error may explain. The read ends 3 residues shy of where the CDR3 ends; the end is completed using the germline J gene. The J gene is TRBJ2-2, the V gene TRBV7-7; 7 nucleotides agree with TRBD1. The CDR3 is 13 residues long. Germline V gene lookup returns CDR1 SSHAT and CDR2 FNYEAQ (reference sequence). The CDR3 region is CASSPGTAGKLFF. The covered CDR3 bases are TGTGCTAGCAGCCCGGGGACAGCTGGGAAG.

This clone was seen ten or more times. The read comes to an end 3 residues before the CDR3 does, leaving the germline J gene to fill in the end. The chain couples TRBV7-2 to TRBJ1-6; 7 nucleotides line up with TRBD1. Germline CDR1 is SGHTA and CDR2 is FQGNSA. The length of the CDR3 is 14 residues. V lost 10 bases and J lost 8; bases outside the gene matches: 11. CDR3 sequence reads: CATQLRGLDSPLHF. CDR3 DNA (partial): TGTGCCACCCAGTTAAGGGGGCTCGATTCACCC.

This clone appeared many times. With the read ending 3 residues before the CDR3 end, the germline J gene is used to fill in that end. V usage is TRBV19 and J usage is TRBJ1-1, with 10 bases lining up with TRBD1. CDR1 and CDR2 from the germline V gene are LNHDA and SQIVND (reference sequence). CDR3 length: 14 residues. This chain's CDR3 is CASINLGQGKEAFF. CDR3 bases read: TGTGCCAGTATAAACCTGGGACAGGGGAAGGAA.

Points on this clone: The read terminates 3 residues before the CDR3 end, so the remaining end is supplied by the germline J gene. This sequence joins TRBV11-1 and TRBJ2-1; 8 positions agree with TRBD2. The CDR3 length is 15 residues. The V segment lost 3 bases and the J segment 2 bases; nucleotides outside the gene matches: 3. Germline loops: CDR1 SGHAT, CDR2 FQDESV (reference sequence). CDR3 sequence reads: CASSLLAGAYNEQFF. The CDR3 bases that were read are TGTGCCAGCAGCTTGCTAGCGGGCGCCTACAATGAG.

This clone was counted at least ten times. The read halts 3 residues ahead of the CDR3 end, with the missing end drawn from the germline J gene. V usage is TRBV7-8 and J usage is TRBJ2-5; 7 bases fit TRBD2. Per germline, CDR1 SGHVS and CDR2 FQNEAQ. The CDR3 covers 14 residues. After removal of 4 bases from V and 2 bases from J, the junction contained 4 bases not matched to a gene. The part of the CDR3 DNA that was read is TGTGCCAGCAGCTCGCGGACTAGTCAAGAGACC. Its protein is CASSSRTSQET. The full CDR3 sequence reads CASSSRTSQETQYF.